This T cell receptor (beta chain) was identified in a study of spatial heterogeneity in lung cancer (dated by TCRdb to the late 2010s). As for the study more broadly: Beta-chain transcripts were consistently detected in greater numbers than alpha-chain transcripts, which likely reflected higher beta-chain transcript abundance. In the raw uncorrected reads, each unique combination of TCR and UMI appeared on average more than ten times. In non-small cell lung cancer, the study quantitatively compared TCR alpha and beta repertoires across several tumor regions, matched nontumor lung, and blood. Nonsynonymous mutation counts, determined by whole-exome sequencing of tumor tissue, were related to TCR repertoire features. Both alpha and beta chains were TCR-sequenced in samples taken at surgery, namely 220 tumor regions, around 64 matched nontumor lung samples and just over 55 PBMC samples. Beyond this particular receptor, the publication reports: Ubiquitous expanded tumor TCRs were detected in blood more often at tumor resection than at routine follow-up. Confirming at a functional level the hypothesis that regional TCRs recognize regional mutations was considered to require additional single-cell paired TCR alpha and beta sequencing.

This clonotype has more than one count but fewer than ten. The specificity of this receptor is unknown. No much larger clone exists at a distance of one base, and base qualities are not known. This beta chain represents an off-target read in a library built for alpha chains; its size is of limited meaning. Preparation of the library involved 5' RACE. Sequenced on a NextSeq 500. To allow correction of PCR and sequencing errors, the TCR library protocol tagged every TCR cDNA molecule with a unique molecular identifier. In the source study's methods: TCR identification, UMI-based error correction and CDR3 extraction were all carried out with Decombinator tools. Expanded TCRs were defined as those above a frequency of 2 per 1,000, corresponding to the top 1% of the tumor frequency distribution. Renyi diversity was calculated using the R vegan package after each repertoire was subsampled 100 times to 5,000 TCRs. CDR3 similarity networks were built from amino acid triplet string-kernel similarity, with CDR3s being connected when pairwise similarity was above 0.82. TCRdb passed the public sequencing reads through fastp at Q25 and MiXCR, retaining productive beta sequences. Rows are unified per CDR3 protein, each entry keeping the most common DNA and genes. The V and J calls were determined by TCRdb, not by the authors. The sample data list 10,000 to 15,000 distinct CDR3 sequences, and under 5% of these were observed just once. The leading ten clones occupy more than 40% of the sample.

The time point label on this specimen signifies: sample taken at primary tumor resection. For TCR sequencing, whole RNA was extracted from tumor and nontumor lung tissue, or from cryopreserved PBMC samples, and no cell sorting was done. Donors were under 95 patients with early-stage, untreated non-small cell lung cancer from the lung TRACERx cohort. Patients were selected for TCR sequencing only if sufficient RNA was available from at least two tumor regions. Including the terminal cysteine and phenylalanine, the CDR3 comprises 15 residues. Kept here is only the CDR3 DNA, which spans 45 bases and is read in frame from base 1. V loses 5 bases at its end and J loses 12 bases; junction bases beyond the gene matches: 12. The germline V gene gives CDR1 as SGHVS and CDR2 as FQNEAQ.

The source is a male donor with early-stage non-small cell lung cancer. Sequencing was performed on PBMCs, taken at surgery. In this chain, TRBV7-8 is recombined with TRBJ2-1, with TRBD2 identical over 11 junction bases. The CDR3 sequence is CASSLELAGVGGQFF. The sequenced DNA is TGTGCCAGCAGCCTGGAACTAGCGGGAGTCGGGGGGCAGTTCTTC.